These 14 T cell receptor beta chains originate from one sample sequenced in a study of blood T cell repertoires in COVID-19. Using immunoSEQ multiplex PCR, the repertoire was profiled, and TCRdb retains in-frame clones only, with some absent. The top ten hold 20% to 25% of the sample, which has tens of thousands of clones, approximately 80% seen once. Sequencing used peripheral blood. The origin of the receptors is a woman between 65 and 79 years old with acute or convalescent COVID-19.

CDR3 sequence reads: CASSPRTGGGYEQYF. In DNA form, the CDR3 reads TGTGCCAGCAGTCCCAGGACAGGGGGCGGGTACGAGCAGTACTTC. This chain connects TRBV27 to TRBJ2-7, with 11 bases lining up with TRBD1. With 5 bases clipped from V and 4 bases from J, the junction kept 7 bases outside the gene matches. Germline V gene lookup returns CDR1 MNHEY and CDR2 SMNVEV (reference sequence). This CDR3 region has 15 residues.

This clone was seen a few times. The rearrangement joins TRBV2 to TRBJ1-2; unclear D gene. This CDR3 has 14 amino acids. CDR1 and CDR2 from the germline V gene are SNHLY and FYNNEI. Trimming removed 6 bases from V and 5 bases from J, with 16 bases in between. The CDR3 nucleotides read TGTGCCAGCAGAAGGACCTCCCCGGGATATGGCTACACCTTC. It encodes CASRRTSPGYGYTF.

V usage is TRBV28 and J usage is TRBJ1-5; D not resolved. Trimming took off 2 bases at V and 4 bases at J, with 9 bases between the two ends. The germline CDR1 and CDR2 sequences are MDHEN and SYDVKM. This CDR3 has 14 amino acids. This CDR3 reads CASSLGLPNQPQHF. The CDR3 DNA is TGTGCCAGCAGTTTAGGGCTTCCTAATCAGCCCCAGCATTTT.

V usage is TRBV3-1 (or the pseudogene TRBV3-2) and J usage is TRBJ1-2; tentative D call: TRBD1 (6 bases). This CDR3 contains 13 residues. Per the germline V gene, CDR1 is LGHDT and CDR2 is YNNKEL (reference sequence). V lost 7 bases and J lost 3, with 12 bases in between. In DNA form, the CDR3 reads TGTGCCAGCACGGGGGGCGGACACTATGGCTACACCTTC. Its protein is CASTGGGHYGYTF.

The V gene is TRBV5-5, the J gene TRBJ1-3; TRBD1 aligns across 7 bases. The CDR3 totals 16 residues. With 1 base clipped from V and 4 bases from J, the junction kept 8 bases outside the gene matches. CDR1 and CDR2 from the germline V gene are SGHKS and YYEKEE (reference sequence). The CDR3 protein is CASSLRSTGNGNTIYF. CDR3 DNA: TGTGCCAGCAGCTTGCGCTCGACAGGGAACGGAAACACCATATATTTT. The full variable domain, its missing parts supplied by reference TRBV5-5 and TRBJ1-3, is DAGVTQSPTHLIKTRGQQVTLRCSPISGHKSVSWYQQVLGQGPQFIFQYYEKEERGRGNFPDRFSARQFPNYSSELNVNALLLGDSALYLCASSLRSTGNGNTIYFGEGSWLTVV.

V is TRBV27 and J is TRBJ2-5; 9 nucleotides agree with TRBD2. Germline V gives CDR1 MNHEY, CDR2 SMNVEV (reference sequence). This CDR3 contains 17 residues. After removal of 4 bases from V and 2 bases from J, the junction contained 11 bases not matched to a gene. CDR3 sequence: CASSSTTGLARQETQYF. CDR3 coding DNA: TGTGCCAGCAGTTCCACCACCGGACTAGCGAGGCAAGAGACCCAGTACTTC.

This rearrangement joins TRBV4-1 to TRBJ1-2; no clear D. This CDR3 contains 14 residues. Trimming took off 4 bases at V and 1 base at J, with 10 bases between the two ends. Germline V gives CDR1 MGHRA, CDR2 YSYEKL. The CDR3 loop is CASSPSPLNYGYTF. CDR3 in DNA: TGCGCCAGCAGCCCCTCCCCCCTTAACTATGGCTACACCTTC.

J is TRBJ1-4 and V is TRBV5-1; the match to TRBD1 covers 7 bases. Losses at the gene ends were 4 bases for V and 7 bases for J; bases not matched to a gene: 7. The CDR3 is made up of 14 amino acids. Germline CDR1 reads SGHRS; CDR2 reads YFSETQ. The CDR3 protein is CASSPTGKTEKLFF. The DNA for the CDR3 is TGCGCCAGCAGCCCGACAGGGAAGACTGAAAAACTGTTTTTT.

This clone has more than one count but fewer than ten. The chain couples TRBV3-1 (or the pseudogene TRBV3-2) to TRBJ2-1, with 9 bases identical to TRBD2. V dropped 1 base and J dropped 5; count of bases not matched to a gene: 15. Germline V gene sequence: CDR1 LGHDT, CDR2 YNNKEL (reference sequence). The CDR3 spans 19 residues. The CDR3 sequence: CASSQVFNGGRALDNEQFF. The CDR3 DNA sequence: TGTGCCAGCAGCCAAGTGTTTAATGGCGGGAGGGCCTTGGACAATGAGCAGTTCTTC.

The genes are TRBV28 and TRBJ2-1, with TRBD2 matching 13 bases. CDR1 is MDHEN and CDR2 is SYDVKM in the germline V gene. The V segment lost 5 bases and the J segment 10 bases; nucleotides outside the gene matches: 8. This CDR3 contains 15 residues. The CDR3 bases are TGTGCCAGCAGTCGAACTAGCGGGAGGGCCTGGGAGCAGTTCTTC. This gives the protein CASSRTSGRAWEQFF.

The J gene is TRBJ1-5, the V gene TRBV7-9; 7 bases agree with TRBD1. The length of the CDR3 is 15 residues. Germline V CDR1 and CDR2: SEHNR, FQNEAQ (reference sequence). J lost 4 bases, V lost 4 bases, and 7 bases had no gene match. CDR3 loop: CASSSTEGANQPQHF. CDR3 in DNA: TGTGCCAGCAGCTCCACGGAGGGGGCAAATCAGCCCCAGCATTTT.

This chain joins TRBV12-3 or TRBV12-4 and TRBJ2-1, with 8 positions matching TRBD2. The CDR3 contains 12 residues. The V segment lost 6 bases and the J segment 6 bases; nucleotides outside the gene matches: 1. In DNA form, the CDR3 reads TGTGCCAGCAGGACTAGCGCCAATGAGCAGTTCTTC. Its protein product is CASRTSANEQFF.

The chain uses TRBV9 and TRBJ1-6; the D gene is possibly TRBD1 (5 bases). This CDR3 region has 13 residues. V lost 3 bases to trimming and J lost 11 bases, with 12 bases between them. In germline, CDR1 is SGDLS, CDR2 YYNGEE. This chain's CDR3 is CASSGQGGPPLHF. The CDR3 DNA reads TGTGCCAGCAGCGGGCAGGGTGGGCCACCCCTCCACTTT.

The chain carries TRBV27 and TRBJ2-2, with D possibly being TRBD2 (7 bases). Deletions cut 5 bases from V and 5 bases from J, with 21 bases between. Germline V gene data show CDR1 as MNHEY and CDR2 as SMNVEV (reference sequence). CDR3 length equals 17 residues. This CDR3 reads CASSRPKVGGQTGELFF. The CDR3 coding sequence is TGTGCCAGCAGTCGCCCAAAGGTGGGGGGGCAAACCGGGGAGCTGTTTTTT.